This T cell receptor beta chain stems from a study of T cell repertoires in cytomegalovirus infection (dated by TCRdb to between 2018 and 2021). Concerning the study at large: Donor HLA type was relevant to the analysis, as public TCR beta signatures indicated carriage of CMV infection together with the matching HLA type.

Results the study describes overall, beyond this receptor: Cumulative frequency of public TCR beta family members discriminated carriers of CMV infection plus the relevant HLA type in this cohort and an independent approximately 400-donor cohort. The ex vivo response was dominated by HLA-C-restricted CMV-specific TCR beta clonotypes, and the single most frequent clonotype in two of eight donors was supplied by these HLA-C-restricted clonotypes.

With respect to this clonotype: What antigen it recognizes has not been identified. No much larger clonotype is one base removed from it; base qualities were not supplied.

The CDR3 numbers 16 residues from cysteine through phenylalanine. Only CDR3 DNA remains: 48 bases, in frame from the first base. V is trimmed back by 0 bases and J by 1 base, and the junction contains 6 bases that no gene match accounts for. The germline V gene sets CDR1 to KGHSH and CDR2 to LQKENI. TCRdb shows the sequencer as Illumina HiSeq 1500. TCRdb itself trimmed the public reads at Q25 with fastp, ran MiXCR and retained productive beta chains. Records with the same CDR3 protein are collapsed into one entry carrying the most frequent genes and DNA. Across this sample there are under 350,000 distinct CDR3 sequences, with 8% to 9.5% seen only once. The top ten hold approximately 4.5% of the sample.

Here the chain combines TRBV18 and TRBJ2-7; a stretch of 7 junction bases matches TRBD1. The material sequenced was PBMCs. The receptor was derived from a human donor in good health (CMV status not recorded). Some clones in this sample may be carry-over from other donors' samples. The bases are TGTGCCAGCTCACCACCTCTAGGGGGCGGGTCCTACGAGCAGTACTTC. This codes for CASSPPLGGGSYEQYF. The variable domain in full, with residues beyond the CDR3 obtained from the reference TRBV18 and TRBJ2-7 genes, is NAGVMQNPRHLVRRRGQEARLRCSPMKGHSHVYWYRQLPEEGLKFMVYLQKENIIDESGMPKERFSAEFPKEGPSILRIQQVVRGDSAAYFCASSPPLGGGSYEQYFGPGTRLTVT.